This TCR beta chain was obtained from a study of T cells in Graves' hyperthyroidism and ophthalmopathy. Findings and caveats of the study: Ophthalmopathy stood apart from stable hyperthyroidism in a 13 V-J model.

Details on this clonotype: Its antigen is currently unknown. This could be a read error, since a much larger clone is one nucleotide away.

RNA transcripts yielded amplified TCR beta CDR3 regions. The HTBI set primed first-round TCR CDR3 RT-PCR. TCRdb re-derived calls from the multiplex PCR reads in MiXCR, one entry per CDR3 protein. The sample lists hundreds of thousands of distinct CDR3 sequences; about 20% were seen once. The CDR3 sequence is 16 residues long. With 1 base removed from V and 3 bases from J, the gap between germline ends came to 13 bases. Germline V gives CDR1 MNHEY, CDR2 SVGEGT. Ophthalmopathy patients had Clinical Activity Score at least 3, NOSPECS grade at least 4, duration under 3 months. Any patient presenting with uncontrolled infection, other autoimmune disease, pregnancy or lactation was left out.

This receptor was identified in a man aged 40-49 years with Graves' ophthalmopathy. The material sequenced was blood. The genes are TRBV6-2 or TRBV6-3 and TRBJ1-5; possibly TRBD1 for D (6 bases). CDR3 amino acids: CASSYFRTDYNQPQHF. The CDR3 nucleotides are TGTGCCAGCAGTTACTTCAGGACAGACTACAATCAGCCCCAGCATTTT.